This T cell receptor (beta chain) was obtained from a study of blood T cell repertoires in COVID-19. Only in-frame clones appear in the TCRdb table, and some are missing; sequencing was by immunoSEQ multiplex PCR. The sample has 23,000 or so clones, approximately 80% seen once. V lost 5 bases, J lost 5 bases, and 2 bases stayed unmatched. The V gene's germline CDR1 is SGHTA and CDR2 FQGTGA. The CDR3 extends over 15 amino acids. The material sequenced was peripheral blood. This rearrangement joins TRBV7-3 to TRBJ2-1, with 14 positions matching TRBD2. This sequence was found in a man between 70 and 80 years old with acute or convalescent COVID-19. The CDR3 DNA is TGTGCCAGCAGCCTGGGACTAGCGGGGGACAATGAGCAGTTCTTC. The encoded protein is CASSLGLAGDNEQFF. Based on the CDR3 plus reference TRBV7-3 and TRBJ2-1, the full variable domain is GAGVSQTPSNKVTEKGKYVELRCDPISGHTALYWYRQSLGQGPEFLIYFQGTGAADDSGLPNDRFFAVRPEGSVSTLKIQRTERGDSAVYLCASSLGLAGDNEQFFGPGTRLTVL.